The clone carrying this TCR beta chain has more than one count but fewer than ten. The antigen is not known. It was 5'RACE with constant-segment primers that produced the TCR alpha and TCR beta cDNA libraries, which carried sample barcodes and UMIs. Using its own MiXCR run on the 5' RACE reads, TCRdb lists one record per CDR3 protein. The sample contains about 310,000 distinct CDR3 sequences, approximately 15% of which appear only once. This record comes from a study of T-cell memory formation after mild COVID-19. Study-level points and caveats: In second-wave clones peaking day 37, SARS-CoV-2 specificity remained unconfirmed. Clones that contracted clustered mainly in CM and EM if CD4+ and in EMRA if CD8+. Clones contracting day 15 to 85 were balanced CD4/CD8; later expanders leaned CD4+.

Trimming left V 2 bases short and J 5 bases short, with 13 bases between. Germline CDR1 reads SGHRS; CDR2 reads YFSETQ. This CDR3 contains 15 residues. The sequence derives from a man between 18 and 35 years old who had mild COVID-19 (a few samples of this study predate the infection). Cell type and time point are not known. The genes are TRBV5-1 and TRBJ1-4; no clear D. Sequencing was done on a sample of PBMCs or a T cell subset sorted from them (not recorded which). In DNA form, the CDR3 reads TGCGCCAGCAGCTTCGGAGCAGTGAGGAATGAAAAACTGTTTTTT. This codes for CASSFGAVRNEKLFF.